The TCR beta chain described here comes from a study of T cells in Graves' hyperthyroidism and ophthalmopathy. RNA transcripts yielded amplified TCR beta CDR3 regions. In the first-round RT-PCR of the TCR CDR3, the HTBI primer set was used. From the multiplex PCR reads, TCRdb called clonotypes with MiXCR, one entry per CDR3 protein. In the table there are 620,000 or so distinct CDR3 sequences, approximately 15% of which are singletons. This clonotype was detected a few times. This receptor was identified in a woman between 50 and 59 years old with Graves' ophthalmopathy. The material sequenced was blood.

The CDR3 sequence: CASSMNGYNEQFF. DNA of the CDR3: TGTGCCAGTAGTATGAATGGCTACAATGAGCAGTTCTTC. The gene calls are TRBV19 and TRBJ2-1; D unresolved. Between the trimmed V and J ends, which lost 3 bases and 3 bases, there was a span of 6 bases. The CDR3 sequence is 13 residues long. Germline lookup yields CDR1 LNHDA and CDR2 SQIVND (reference sequence).